A single sample is the source of the 14 T cell receptor beta chains below, sequenced in a study of cytotoxic CD8 clonotypes in ibrutinib-treated CLL. Method: immunoSEQ multiplex PCR; TCRdb's copy keeps in-frame clones and lacks some. The sample lists about 16,000 clones; around 63% were seen once. The sequences come from PBMCs, collected before ibrutinib treatment. Receptor source: a human donor with chronic lymphocytic leukemia.

J is TRBJ2-3 and V is TRBV2; the D gene could be TRBD1 or TRBD2 (6 bases each). The germline V gene has CDR1 SNHLY and CDR2 FYNNEI. The CDR3 is 15 residues long. Between the trimmed V and J ends, which lost 1 base and 5 bases, there was a span of 13 bases. The CDR3, as DNA: TGTGCCAGCAGTGAAGGGGGGGCGAGGGGAGATACGCAGTATTTT. This encodes CASSEGGARGDTQYF.

The chain employs TRBV6-5 and TRBJ1-1; D ambiguous. In germline, CDR1 is MNHEY, CDR2 SVGAGI. This CDR3 has 11 amino acids. The V gene lost 3 bases and the J gene lost 10 bases, with 9 bases spanning the gap. The DNA for the CDR3 is TGTGCCAGCAGTTATGGGGAGGTAGCTTTCTTT. This translates into CASSYGEVAFF.

The rearrangement joins TRBV11-3 to TRBJ1-1; 11 bases map to TRBD1. Germline V gene data show CDR1 as SGHNT and CDR2 as YENEEA. V shed 5 bases, J shed 7 bases, and the junction held 6 bases outside the gene matches. The CDR3 is 14 amino acids. The CDR3 DNA reads as TGTGCCAGCAGCCTCCGGACAGGGGGCTTTGAAGCTTTCTTT. As protein: CASSLRTGGFEAFF.

This clone has a handful of counts. The rearrangement uses TRBV25-1 and TRBJ2-6; D gene unclear. V was cut by 5 bases and J by 0 bases, with 8 bases left in between. This CDR3 comprises 15 residues. CDR1 and CDR2 (germline): MGHDK, SYGVNS. The CDR3 loop reads CASSISHSGANVLTF. In DNA form, the CDR3 reads TGTGCCAGCAGTATAAGTCACTCTGGGGCCAACGTCCTGACTTTC.

V is TRBV7-9 and J is TRBJ2-5; unclear D gene. The V gene's germline CDR1 is SEHNR and CDR2 FQNEAQ (reference sequence). Trimming pared 7 bases from V and 0 bases from J, leaving 12 bases between. The length of the CDR3 is 14 residues. In DNA form, the CDR3 reads TGTGCCAGCACTGCAACTGGTAACCAAGAGACCCAGTACTTC. Its translation is CASTATGNQETQYF.

J is TRBJ1-2 and V is TRBV19; tentatively, D is TRBD1 (5 bases). With 4 bases removed from V and 11 bases from J, the gap between germline ends came to 20 bases. CDR1 is LNHDA and CDR2 is SQIVND in the germline V gene (reference sequence). The CDR3 sequence is 14 residues long. The CDR3 DNA is TGTGCCAGTAGTACCTCACAGGATAAAGCCTCTTACACCTTC. Amino acids: CASSTSQDKASYTF.

The chain is built from TRBV2 and TRBJ2-7; D is ambiguous. This CDR3 contains 13 residues. The V and J ends lost 1 base and 0 bases respectively, with 4 bases between them. Per germline, CDR1 SNHLY and CDR2 FYNNEI. CDR3 amino acids: CASSEGLSYEQYF. The CDR3 DNA sequence: TGTGCCAGCAGTGAAGGGCTCTCCTACGAGCAGTACTTC.

The J gene is TRBJ2-7, the V gene TRBV9; possibly TRBD1 for D (5 bases). Germline V CDR1 and CDR2: SGDLS, YYNGEE. The CDR3 is made up of 15 amino acids. Between the trimmed V and J ends, which lost 0 bases and 2 bases, there was a span of 12 bases. The CDR3 protein is CASSVASDRTYEQYF. CDR3 coding DNA: TGTGCCAGCAGCGTAGCCAGCGACAGAACCTACGAGCAGTACTTC. The complete variable domain, with remaining parts taken from reference TRBV9 and TRBJ2-7, reads DSGVTQTPKHLITATGQRVTLRCSPRSGDLSVYWYQQSLDQGLQFLIQYYNGEERAKGNILERFSAQQFPDLHSELNLSSLELGDSALYFCASSVASDRTYEQYFGPGTRLTVT.

The chain employs TRBV7-9 and TRBJ2-3; 8 nucleotides align to TRBD1. Germline V gene lookup returns CDR1 SEHNR and CDR2 FQNEAQ (reference sequence). This CDR3 is built from 15 residues. J was trimmed by 0 bases and V by 1 base; bases with no gene match: 0. In DNA form, the CDR3 reads TGTGCCAGCAGCTTAGGACAGGGGAGCACAGATACGCAGTATTTT. Translation: CASSLGQGSTDTQYF.

The V call is TRBV6-6, the J call TRBJ2-2; a possible D gene is TRBD1 (6 bases). CDR3 length: 15 residues. V was trimmed by 6 bases and J by 2 bases, leaving 13 bases between them. Per the germline V gene, CDR1 is MNHNY and CDR2 is SVGAGI (reference sequence). In nucleotides, the CDR3 is TGTGCCAGCAGATACGGGACATCCAACACCGGGGAGCTGTTTTTT. Residues: CASRYGTSNTGELFF.

This clone showed up just once. This chain uses TRBV7-2 with TRBJ2-2; unclear D gene. Germline CDR1 reads SGHTA; CDR2 reads FQGNSA. Between the trimmed V and J ends, which lost 6 bases and 7 bases, there was a span of 6 bases. The length of the CDR3 is 11 residues. CDR3 residues: CASSSSGELFF. CDR3 DNA sequence: TGTGCCAGCAGTTCAAGCGGGGAGCTGTTTTTT.

The chain joins TRBV6-1 to TRBJ1-5; D is perhaps TRBD1 (5 bases). In germline, CDR1 is MNHNS, CDR2 SASEGT. Trimming stripped 6 bases from V and 3 bases from J, with 15 bases between. This CDR3 is built from 15 residues. As DNA, the CDR3 is TGTGCCAGCAGCAGTGATCAGGGACCCAATCAGCCCCAGCATTTT. This translates into CASSSDQGPNQPQHF.

CDR3: CASSSPSGGGQETQYF. The CDR3 DNA reads as TGCGCCAGCAGCTCCCCTAGCGGGGGGGGCCAAGAGACCCAGTACTTC. The chain couples TRBV5-1 to TRBJ2-5; 12 nucleotides align to TRBD2. Germline V gene lookup returns CDR1 SGHRS and CDR2 YFSETQ. The CDR3 has 16 amino acids. V was clipped by 3 bases and J by 1 base; unmatched bases: 4.

This rearrangement joins TRBV28 to TRBJ1-3; D may be TRBD1 (5 bases). Germline V gene sequence: CDR1 MDHEN, CDR2 SYDVKM. This CDR3 comprises 13 residues. V lost 4 bases and J lost 1, with 5 bases in between. CDR3 sequence reads: CASSYRSGNTIYF. The DNA of the CDR3 is TGTGCCAGCAGTTACAGGTCTGGAAACACCATATATTTT.